A single sample gave rise to the 3 T cell receptor beta chains below, sequenced in a study of shared clonotypes between healthy human individuals. TCRdb keeps only in-frame clones here, not all; method: immunoSEQ multiplex PCR. The table lists about 2.4 million clones, roughly 93% of them singletons. The sequenced material came from naive CD4+ T cells from PBMCs. Regarding subset: CD45RA+ positively selected. These receptors all stem from a young man in good health. Some clones in this sample may be carry-over from other donors' samples.

The V and J genes are TRBV5-1 and TRBJ2-2; 8 bases fit TRBD2. With V trimmed by 2 bases and J by 6 bases, 6 bases remained unmatched. From germline, CDR1 is SGHRS and CDR2 YFSETQ. This CDR3 has 15 amino acids. The CDR3 protein is CASSFQAGAPGELFF. The CDR3 DNA reads TGCGCCAGCAGCTTTCAAGCGGGAGCCCCCGGGGAGCTGTTTTTT.

J is TRBJ1-5 and V is TRBV15; possible D gene TRBD1, 6 bases. This CDR3 spans 16 amino acids. Germline V CDR1 and CDR2: LNHNV, YYDKDF (reference sequence). V was cut by 0 bases and J by 5 bases, with 14 bases left in between. The CDR3 coding sequence is TGTGCCACCAGCAGAGACCAGGGGCCCGCTCATCAGCCCCAGCATTTT. This gives the protein CATSRDQGPAHQPQHF.

The rearrangement uses TRBV9 and TRBJ2-7; D is possibly TRBD1 or TRBD2 (6 bases each). The germline V gene encodes CDR1 SGDLS and CDR2 YYNGEE. Trimming took off 0 bases at V and 5 bases at J, with 15 bases between the two ends. The CDR3 runs 15 residues. CDR3 bases: TGTGCCAGCAGCGTAGAGGGGGGACTCGGGAACGAGCAGTACTTC. Translation gives CASSVEGGLGNEQYF.